This TCR beta chain is drawn from a study of identical twins. The V gene's germline CDR1 is DFQATT and CDR2 SNEGSKA (reference sequence). V was clipped by 6 bases and J by 3 bases, with 9 bases between them. The CDR3 has 11 residues. Using its own MiXCR run on the 5' RACE reads, TCRdb lists one record per CDR3 protein. This table holds 400,000 to 650,000 distinct CDR3 sequences, around 20% found once. This clonotype was counted a few times. In addition, the sample was reused for a study of T cells expressing NK-cell markers.

The sequenced material came from CD4+ T cells sorted from blood. The rearrangement uses TRBV20-1 and TRBJ2-7; tentative D call: TRBD1 (6 bases). The sequence derives from a woman aged 18-35 years in good health. DNA of the CDR3: TGCAGTGCCGCGGACAGCTACGAGCAGTACTTC. It encodes CSAADSYEQYF.